This T cell receptor beta chain emerged from a study of response to subunit inactivated influenza vaccine listed by TCRdb under 2018. Regarding the research as a whole: To follow how T cells responded to a trivalent subunit inactivated influenza vaccine, the researchers relied on deep quantitative profiling of the T cell receptor repertoire. Overall results and qualifications from the work: It was suggested by the authors that each seasonal influenza vaccination may recruit only a limited number of new T cells.

Only a few counts were recorded for this clonotype. It has no known antigen specificity. No much larger clone exists at a distance of one base, and base qualities are not known. Libraries were prepared through RT-PCR. Instrument used: Illumina HiSeq 2500. TCRdb passed the public sequencing reads through fastp at Q25 and MiXCR, retaining productive beta sequences. Each entry merges the rows of one CDR3 protein and shows their most common DNA and genes. In this sample the table shows some 200,000 distinct CDR3 sequences, less than 15% of which occur a single time. Of the sample, approximately 30% falls within the top ten clones. This sample also appeared in a second study, on T cells expressing NK-cell markers. As the second study states: 5'RACE template switching, by which a universal primer site and unique molecular identifiers were added, was used to make TCR beta cDNA libraries. About 8 donors provided sorted CD3+CD56+NKG2C+, CD3+CD56+NKG2C- and CD3+CD56-NKG2C+ T-cell subsets, whose TCR beta-chain repertoires were profiled. Among the eight sequenced donors, seven were HCMV-seropositive and one was HCMV-seronegative. To restrict sorting to alphabetaTCR-expressing T cells, an anti-gammadeltaTCR antibody was added in several experiments. In a handful of donors, the dominant CD3+CD56+NKG2C+ clonotypes were among the top 10 CD8+ clonotypes and accounted for about 1.0-7.5% of CD8+ T cells. Those dominant clonotypes were again the most abundant among CD3+CD56-NKG2C+ cells in four donors, at about 28.3-65%. Whether the expanded NKG2C-expressing T cell clones were specific for HCMV antigens was left unclear. Randomly selected healthy volunteers, three men and five women, were used as the eight sequenced donors. HCMV-specific IgG was detected in serum with a commercial ELISA kit to determine HCMV serostatus. Peripheral blood mononuclear cells were isolated from blood by Ficoll density gradient centrifugation. Using Miltenyi isolation kits, CD4+ and CD8+ T cells were isolated from PBMC through magnetic immunoseparation. cDNA synthesis was primed from the TCR beta constant segment and was followed by two successive PCR amplification steps. Sequencing of the libraries produced 2 x 150 bp reads on Illumina HiSeq 2000/2500, MiSeq or NextSeq. MIGEC was used to demultiplex reads and group the reads by UMI, and MiTCR was used to assemble and quantify clonotypes. To exclude erroneous sequences, only TCR cDNA sequences supported by at least two reads were retained. The tcR package was used for downstream repertoire analysis, with clonotypes matched between fractions based on CDR3 nucleotide sequence plus V segment. VDJmatch was used to annotate antigen specificity against VDJdb, with one amino acid substitution allowed in CDR3.

The TCR comes from a man aged 50 to 59 who received an inactivated influenza vaccine. Donor details come from another sample of the same person, matched by shared clones. The sample was CD8+ T cells sorted from PBMCs, taken 11 to 12 days after vaccination.

DNA sequence: TGTGCCAGCAGCGTCAACCCTGACAGCAACAATGAGCAGTTCTTC. This sequence encodes CASSVNPDSNNEQFF. The chain links TRBV7-9 with TRBJ2-1; TRBD1 might be the D gene, on 5 matching bases. The CDR3 covers 15 residues, taking in both the cysteine and the phenylalanine. Here the CDR3 DNA is all that survives: 45 bases in frame from base 1. Trimming takes 5 bases from V and 5 bases from J, and the germline ends sit 16 bases apart. Looking up the germline V gene (reference sequence) yields CDR1 SEHNR and CDR2 FQNEAQ. Reference TRBV7-9 and TRBJ2-1 proteins supply the regions before and after the CDR3; the full variable domain is: DTGVSQNPRHKITKRGQNVTFRCDPISEHNRLYWYRQTLGQGPEFLTYFQNEAQLEKSRLLSDRFSAERPKGSFSTLEIQRTEQGDSAMYLCASSVNPDSNNEQFFGPGTRLTVL.